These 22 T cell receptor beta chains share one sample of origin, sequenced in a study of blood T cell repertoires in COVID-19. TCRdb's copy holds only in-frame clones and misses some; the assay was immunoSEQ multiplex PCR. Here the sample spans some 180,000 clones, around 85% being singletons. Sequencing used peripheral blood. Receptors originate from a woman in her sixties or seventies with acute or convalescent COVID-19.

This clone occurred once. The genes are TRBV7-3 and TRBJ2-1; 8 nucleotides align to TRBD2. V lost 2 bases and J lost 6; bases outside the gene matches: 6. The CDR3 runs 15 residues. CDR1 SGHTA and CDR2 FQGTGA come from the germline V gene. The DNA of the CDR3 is TGTGCCAGCAGCTTATTAAGCGGGAGAAGCAATGAGCAGTTCTTC. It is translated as CASSLLSGRSNEQFF. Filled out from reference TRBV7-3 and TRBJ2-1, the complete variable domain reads GAGVSQTPSNKVTEKGKYVELRCDPISGHTALYWYRQSLGQGPEFLIYFQGTGAADDSGLPNDRFFAVRPEGSVSTLKIQRTERGDSAVYLCASSLLSGRSNEQFFGPGTRLTVL.

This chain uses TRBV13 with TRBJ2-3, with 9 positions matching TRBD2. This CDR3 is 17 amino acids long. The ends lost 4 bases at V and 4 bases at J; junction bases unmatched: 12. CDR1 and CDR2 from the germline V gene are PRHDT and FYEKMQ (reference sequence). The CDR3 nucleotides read TGTGCCAGCAGCTCATACCCTAAGCGGGAGGTCGCAGATACGCAGTATTTT. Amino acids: CASSSYPKREVADTQYF.

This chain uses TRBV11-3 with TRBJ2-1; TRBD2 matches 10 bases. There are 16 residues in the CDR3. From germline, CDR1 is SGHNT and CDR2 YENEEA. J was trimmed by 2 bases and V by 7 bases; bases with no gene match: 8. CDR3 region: CASTRLAGLPYNEQFF. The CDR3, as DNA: TGTGCCAGCACCCGACTAGCGGGCCTTCCCTACAATGAGCAGTTCTTC.

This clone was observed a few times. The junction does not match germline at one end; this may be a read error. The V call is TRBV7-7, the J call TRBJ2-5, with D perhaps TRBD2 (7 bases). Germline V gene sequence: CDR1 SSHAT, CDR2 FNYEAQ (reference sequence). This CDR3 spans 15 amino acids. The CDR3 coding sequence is TGTGCTAGCAGCTTAGGGGGGAGGGGACAAGAGACCCAGTACTTC. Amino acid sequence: CASSLGGRGQETQYF.

CDR3 sequence reads: CASSLVRFAGRSGSSYNEQFF. The DNA for the CDR3 is TGTGCCAGCAGCTTAGTTAGGTTCGCCGGGAGGTCGGGGAGCTCCTACAATGAGCAGTTCTTC. The V and J genes are TRBV7-6 and TRBJ2-1; 7 bases agree with TRBD2. The CDR3 has 21 residues. Looked up from germline, CDR1 is SGHVS and CDR2 is FNYEAQ. V shed 1 base and J 0 bases; nucleotides not matched to a gene: 18.

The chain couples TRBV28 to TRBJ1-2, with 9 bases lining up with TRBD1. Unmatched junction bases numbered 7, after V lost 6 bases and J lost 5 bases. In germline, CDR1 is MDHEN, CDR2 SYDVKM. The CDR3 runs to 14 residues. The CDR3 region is CASSAAGTGYGYTF. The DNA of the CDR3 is TGTGCCAGCAGCGCGGCCGGGACAGGGTATGGCTACACCTTC.

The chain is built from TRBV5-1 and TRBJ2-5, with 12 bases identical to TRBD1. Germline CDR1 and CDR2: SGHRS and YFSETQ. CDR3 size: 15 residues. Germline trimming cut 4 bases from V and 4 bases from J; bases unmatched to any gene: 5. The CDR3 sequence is CASSGGTGGLETQYF. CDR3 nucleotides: TGCGCCAGCAGCGGGGGGACAGGGGGCCTAGAGACCCAGTACTTC.

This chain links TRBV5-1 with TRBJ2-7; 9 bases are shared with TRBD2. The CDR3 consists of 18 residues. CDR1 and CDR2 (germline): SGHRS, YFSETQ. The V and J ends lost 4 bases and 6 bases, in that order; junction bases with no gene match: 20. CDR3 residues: CASSPLELLAGRGGEQYV. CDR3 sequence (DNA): TGCGCCAGCAGCCCCTTAGAATTGCTAGCGGGGAGGGGGGGCGAGCAGTACGTC.

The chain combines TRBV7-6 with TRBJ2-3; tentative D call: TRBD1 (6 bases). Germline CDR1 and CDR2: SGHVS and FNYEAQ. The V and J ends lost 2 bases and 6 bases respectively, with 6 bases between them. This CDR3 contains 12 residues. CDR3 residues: CASSLTGDTQYF. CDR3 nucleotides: TGTGCCAGCAGCTTAACAGGGGATACGCAGTATTTT.

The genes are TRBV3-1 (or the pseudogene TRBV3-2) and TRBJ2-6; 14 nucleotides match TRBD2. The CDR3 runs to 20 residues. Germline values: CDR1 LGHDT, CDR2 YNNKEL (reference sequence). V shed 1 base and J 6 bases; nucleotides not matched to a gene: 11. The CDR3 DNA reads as TGTGCCAGCAGCCAAGTGATCCCCGGGACTAGCGGGAGAAAGGCCAACGTCCTGACTTTC. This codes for CASSQVIPGTSGRKANVLTF.

Written as DNA, the CDR3 is TGTGCCAGTATGAGGACAGGGGGCGCGTCGGGAAACACCATATATTTT. Protein sequence: CASMRTGGASGNTIYF. V and J are TRBV19 and TRBJ1-3; TRBD1 matches 11 bases. The length of the CDR3 is 16 residues. CDR1 is LNHDA, CDR2 SQIVND, per germline (reference sequence). V shed 7 bases, J shed 4 bases, and the junction held 9 bases outside the gene matches. The whole variable domain, remainder taken from reference TRBV19 and TRBJ1-3, is DGGITQSPKYLFRKEGQNVTLSCEQNLNHDAMYWYRQDPGQGLRLIYYSQIVNDFQKGDIAEGYSVSREKKESFPLTVTSAQKNPTAFYLCASMRTGGASGNTIYFGEGSWLTVV.

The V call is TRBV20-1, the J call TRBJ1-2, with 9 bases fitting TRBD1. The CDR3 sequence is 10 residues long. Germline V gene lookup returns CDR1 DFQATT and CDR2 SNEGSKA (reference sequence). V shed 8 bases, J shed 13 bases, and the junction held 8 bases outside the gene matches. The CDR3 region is CSWDRASITF. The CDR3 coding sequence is TGCAGTTGGGACAGGGCCTCCATCACCTTC.

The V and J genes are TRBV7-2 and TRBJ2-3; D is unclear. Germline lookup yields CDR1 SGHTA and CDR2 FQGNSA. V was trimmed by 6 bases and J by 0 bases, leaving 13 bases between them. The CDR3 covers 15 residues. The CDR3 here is CASSAIRSSTDTQYF. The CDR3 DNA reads TGTGCCAGCAGTGCTATACGGTCTAGCACAGATACGCAGTATTTT.

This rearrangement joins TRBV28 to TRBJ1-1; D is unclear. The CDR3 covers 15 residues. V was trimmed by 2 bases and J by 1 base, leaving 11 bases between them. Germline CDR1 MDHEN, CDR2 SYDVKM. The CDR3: CASSLNRLPNTEAFF. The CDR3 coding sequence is TGTGCCAGCAGTTTAAACAGACTACCGAACACTGAAGCTTTCTTT. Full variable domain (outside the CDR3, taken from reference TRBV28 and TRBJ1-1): DVKVTQSSRYLVKRTGEKVFLECVQDMDHENMFWYRQDPGLGLRLIYFSYDVKMKEKGDIPEGYSVSREKKERFSLILESASTNQTSMYLCASSLNRLPNTEAFFGQGTRLTVV.

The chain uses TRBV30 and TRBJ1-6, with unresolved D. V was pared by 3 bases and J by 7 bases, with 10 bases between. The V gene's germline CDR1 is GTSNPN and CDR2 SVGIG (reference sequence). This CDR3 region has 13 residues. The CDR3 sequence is CAWRVGENSPLHF. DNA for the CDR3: TGTGCCTGGAGAGTGGGAGAAAATTCACCCCTCCACTTT. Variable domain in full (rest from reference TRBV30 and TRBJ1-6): SQTIHQWPATLVQPVGSPLSLECTVEGTSNPNLYWYRQAAGRGLQLLFYSVGIGQISSEVPQNLSASRPQDRQFILSSKKLLLSDSGFYLCAWRVGENSPLHFGNGTRLTVT.

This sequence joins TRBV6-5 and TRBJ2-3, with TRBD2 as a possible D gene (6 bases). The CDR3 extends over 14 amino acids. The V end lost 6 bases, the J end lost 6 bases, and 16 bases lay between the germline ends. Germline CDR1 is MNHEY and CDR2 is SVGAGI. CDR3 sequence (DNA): TGTGCCAGCAGCGAGGAGGAGGGTAAGGATACGCAGTATTTT. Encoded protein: CASSEEEGKDTQYF.

Here the CDR3 reads CASSPLAGDRRTGELFF. The CDR3 nucleotides read TGTGCCAGTAGTCCTCTAGCGGGAGATAGGCGCACCGGGGAGCTGTTTTTT. J is TRBJ2-2 and V is TRBV19, with 10 bases fitting TRBD2. V lost 5 bases, J lost 4 bases, and 10 bases stayed unmatched. CDR3 length equals 17 residues. Germline V lookup: CDR1 LNHDA, CDR2 SQIVND (reference sequence).

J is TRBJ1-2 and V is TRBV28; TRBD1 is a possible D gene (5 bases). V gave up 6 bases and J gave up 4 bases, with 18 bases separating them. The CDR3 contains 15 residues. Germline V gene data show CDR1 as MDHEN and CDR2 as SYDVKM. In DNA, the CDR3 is TGTGCCAGCAGCCGTACTACGACAGCATTCTATGGCTACACCTTC. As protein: CASSRTTTAFYGYTF.

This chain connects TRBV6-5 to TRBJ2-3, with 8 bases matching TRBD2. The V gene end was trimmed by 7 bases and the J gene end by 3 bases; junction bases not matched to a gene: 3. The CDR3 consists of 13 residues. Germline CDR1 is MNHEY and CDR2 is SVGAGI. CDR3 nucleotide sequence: TGTGCCAGCAAGCGGGAGTTGACAGATACGCAGTATTTT. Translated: CASKRELTDTQYF.

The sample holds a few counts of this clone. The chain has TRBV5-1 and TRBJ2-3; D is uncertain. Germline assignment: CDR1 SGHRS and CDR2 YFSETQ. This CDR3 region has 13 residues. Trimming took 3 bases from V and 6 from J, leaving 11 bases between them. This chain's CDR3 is CASSSEPTDTQYF. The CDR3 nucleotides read TGCGCCAGCAGCTCCGAACCGACTGATACGCAGTATTTT.

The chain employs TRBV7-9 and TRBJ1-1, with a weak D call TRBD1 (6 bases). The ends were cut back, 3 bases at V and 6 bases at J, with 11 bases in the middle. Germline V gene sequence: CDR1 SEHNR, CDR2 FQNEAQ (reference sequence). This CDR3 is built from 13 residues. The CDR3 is CASSFSDRAEAFF. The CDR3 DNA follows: TGTGCCAGCAGCTTCTCGGACAGAGCTGAAGCTTTCTTT.

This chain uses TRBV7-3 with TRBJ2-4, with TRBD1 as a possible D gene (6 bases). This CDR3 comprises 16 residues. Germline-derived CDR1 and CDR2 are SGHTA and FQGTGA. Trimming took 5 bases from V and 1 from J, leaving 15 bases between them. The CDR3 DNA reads TGTGCCAGCAGCCCCCAGGGGCCCGGGGCCAAAAACATTCAGTACTTC. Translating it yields CASSPQGPGAKNIQYF. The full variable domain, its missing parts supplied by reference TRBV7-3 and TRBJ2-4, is GAGVSQTPSNKVTEKGKYVELRCDPISGHTALYWYRQSLGQGPEFLIYFQGTGAADDSGLPNDRFFAVRPEGSVSTLKIQRTERGDSAVYLCASSPQGPGAKNIQYFGAGTRLSVL.